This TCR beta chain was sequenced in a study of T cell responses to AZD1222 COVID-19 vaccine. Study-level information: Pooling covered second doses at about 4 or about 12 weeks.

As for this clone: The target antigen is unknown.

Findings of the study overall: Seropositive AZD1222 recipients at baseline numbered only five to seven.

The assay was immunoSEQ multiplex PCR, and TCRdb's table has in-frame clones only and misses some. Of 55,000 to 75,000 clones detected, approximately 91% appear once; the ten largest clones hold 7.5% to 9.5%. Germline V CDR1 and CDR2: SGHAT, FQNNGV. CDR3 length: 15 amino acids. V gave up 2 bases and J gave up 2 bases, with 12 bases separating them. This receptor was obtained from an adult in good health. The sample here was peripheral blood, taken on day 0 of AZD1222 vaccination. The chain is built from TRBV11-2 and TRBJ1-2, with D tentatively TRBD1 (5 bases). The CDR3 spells CASSLPGTPNYGYTF. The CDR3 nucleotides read TGTGCCAGCAGCTTACCCGGGACGCCAAACTATGGCTACACCTTC.